This T cell receptor (beta chain) came from a study of long-term antiretroviral therapy in people with HIV. Findings and caveats of the study: Pre-ART-expanded clones dominated the repertoire at all time points. The study collected blood between about 2003 and 2017, possibly under older ART regimens.

Donors each had at least one pre-ART PBMC sample and at least two post-ART ones. The samples, holding roughly 0.95-10 million cryopreserved PBMC, were thawed before DNA extraction was carried out. With survey level as its setting, the immunoSEQ assay was v3.0. Profiled with immunoSEQ multiplex PCR; TCRdb holds only in-frame clones, not every one. The data show around 28,000 clones, around nine tenths seen once. V lost 6 bases, J lost 1 base, and 6 bases stayed unmatched. CDR1 is MRHNA, CDR2 SNTAGT, per germline. The CDR3 is 16 amino acids. Comment on this clone: Its antigen is not known.

The receptor's source is a woman under 30 with HIV. This specimen consisted of unsorted PBMCs, obtained 1.8 years after starting antiretroviral therapy. This chain uses TRBV6-4 with TRBJ2-3; 11 bases are a match to TRBD2. The DNA of the CDR3 is TGTGCCAGCAGCCCCATAGCGGGAGGGGGCACAGATACGCAGTATTTT. The encoded protein is CASSPIAGGGTDTQYF.